The rows below give T cell receptor beta chains drawn from one sample of a study of cytotoxic CD8 clonotypes in ibrutinib-treated CLL. Using immunoSEQ multiplex PCR, the repertoire was profiled, and TCRdb retains in-frame clones only, with some absent. In the table there are 150,000 or so clones, more than 75% of which are singletons. The source material was PBMCs, sampled after 12 months of ibrutinib treatment. The receptors originated from a human donor with chronic lymphocytic leukemia. Each CDR3 is given with its conserved first and last residue. The D gene is left open where the match is weak. Clone size is shown for a subset of rows, as once, few, many or a class of expanded clone.

v_call	d_call	j_call	clone_size	cdr3_nt	cdr3_aa
TRBV7-3	TRBD2	TRBJ2-3	NA	TGTGCCAGCAGCTTGATCGGGACTAGCGGGACCACAGATACGCAGTATTTT	CASSLIGTSGTTDTQYF
TRBV27	NA	TRBJ2-5	NA	TGTGCCAGCAGTTTAAGGGGCCAAGAGGCCCAGTACTTC	CASSLRGQEAQYF
TRBV11-2	TRBD2	TRBJ2-1	once	TGTGCCAGCAGCTTACGGTCTAGCGGGGGGCTTAGCTCCTACAATGAGCAGTTCTTC	CASSLRSSGGLSSYNEQFF
TRBV7-9	NA	TRBJ2-5	NA	TGTGCCAGCAGTTCCCAGGCCGGACTGAAAGAGACCCAGTACTTC	CASSSQAGLKETQYF
TRBV9	NA	TRBJ2-2	few	TGTGCCAGCAGCGTAGAGGTCACCGGGGAGCTGTTTTTT	CASSVEVTGELFF
TRBV13	TRBD2	TRBJ2-3	NA	TGTGCCACGGCAAGGACTAGCGGGGGCACAGATACGCAGTATTTT	CATARTSGGTDTQYF
TRBV28	NA	TRBJ2-4	NA	TGTGCCAGCAGTTTATCGGGAGAAGGTGGCAAAAACATTCAGTACTTC	CASSLSGEGGKNIQYF
TRBV7-8	TRBD2	TRBJ2-1	NA	TGTGCCAGCAGCGGTAGGAGCGGGGGGGGATTCAATGAGCAGTTCTTC	CASSGRSGGGFNEQFF
TRBV27	NA	TRBJ2-1	NA	TGTGCCAGCAGTTCTAGGAGCTCCTACAATGAGCAGTTCTTC	CASSSRSSYNEQFF
TRBV9	TRBD2	TRBJ2-3	few	TGTGCCAGCAGCGTACTAGCGGGGGGCGGACCGGATACGCAGTATTTT	CASSVLAGGGPDTQYF
TRBV4-1	TRBD1	TRBJ2-5	NA	TGCGCCAGCAGCCTTCCCGGGACAGGGCCGGAGACCCAGTACTTC	CASSLPGTGPETQYF
TRBV19	TRBD1	TRBJ1-1	NA	TGTGCCAGTAGTTCCTTGACAGGGGGATACACTGAAGCTTTCTTT	CASSSLTGGYTEAFF
TRBV27	NA	TRBJ2-7	NA	TGTGCCAGCGGACAGCCCTTGGGAGAGCAGTACTTC	CASGQPLGEQYF
TRBV28	TRBD1	TRBJ1-5	NA	TGTGCCAGCAGTCGGAATTCAGGGGGCCGCAATCAGCCCCAGCATTTT	CASSRNSGGRNQPQHF
TRBV28	NA	TRBJ1-2	NA	TGTGCCAGCAGCTCGGGCCTGGGCTATGGCTACACCTTC	CASSSGLGYGYTF
TRBV6-5	TRBD1	TRBJ1-1	NA	TGTGCCAGCAGTTACGGGGACAGGGGTGACACTGAAGCTTTCTTT	CASSYGDRGDTEAFF
TRBV28	NA	TRBJ2-1	NA	TGTGCCAGCAGCAGGCAGGGGTATGAGCAGTTCTTC	CASSRQGYEQFF
TRBV4-3	TRBD2	TRBJ2-1	once	TGCGCCAGCAGCCGCTCGCTTGCGGGGGGGGACAATGAGCAGTTCTTC	CASSRSLAGGDNEQFF
TRBV28	TRBD2	TRBJ2-3	NA	TGTGCCAGCGACGCCTGGGGACTAGCGAATCGGGCCCGGCCAGATACGCAGTATTTT	CASDAWGLANRARPDTQYF
TRBV25-1	NA	TRBJ1-1	once	TGTGCCAGCAGCCGGGACCCGAACACTGAAGCTTTCTTT	CASSRDPNTEAFF
TRBV4-2	TRBD2	TRBJ2-7	NA	TGTGCCAGCAGCCAAGATAGGGGACTAGTGAAGTGGCAGTACTTC	CASSQDRGLVKWQYF
TRBV28	NA	TRBJ2-2	NA	TGTGCCAGCAGTTTGGTTCAATCGAACACCGGGGAGCTGTTTTTT	CASSLVQSNTGELFF
TRBV5-1	NA	TRBJ1-1	NA	TGCGCCAGCAGCTCCAACGGTCTGAACACTGAAGCTTTCTTT	CASSSNGLNTEAFF
TRBV11-1	NA	TRBJ2-1	NA	TGTGCCAGCAGCGAACAACGCTCCTACAATGAGCAGTTCTTC	CASSEQRSYNEQFF
TRBV5-4	TRBD1	TRBJ1-2	NA	TGTGCCACGAGGTGGACAGGGGGTAACTATGGCTACACCTTC	CATRWTGGNYGYTF
TRBV6-5	NA	TRBJ1-1	NA	TGTGCCAGCAGTCCGCCACCGAACACTGAAGCTTTCTTT	CASSPPPNTEAFF
TRBV5-4	TRBD2	TRBJ2-1	NA	TGCGCCAGCAGCCAAGCGGTGCGGGAGCGGAACAATGAGCAGTTCTTC	CASSQAVRERNNEQFF
TRBV7-2	TRBD2	TRBJ2-2	NA	TGTGCCAGCAGACCTAGCGGTACGAACACCGGGGAGCTGTTTTTT	CASRPSGTNTGELFF
TRBV19	NA	TRBJ1-1	NA	TGTGCCAGTAGACCGACAGCGAACACTGAAGCTTTCTTT	CASRPTANTEAFF
TRBV25-1	TRBD1	TRBJ1-2	NA	TGTGCCAGCAGTGAACCCAGGACAGGGGGCTACACCTTC	CASSEPRTGGYTF
TRBV5-4	NA	TRBJ2-7	NA	TGTGCCAGCAGCCCCGGCGGATTAAACTACGAGCAGTACTTC	CASSPGGLNYEQYF
TRBV10-2	TRBD2	TRBJ2-2	NA	TGCGCCAGCAGTGATCCGGGAGGGAGGGCGCCCGGGGAGCTGTTTTTT	CASSDPGGRAPGELFF
TRBV5-4	TRBD2	TRBJ2-3	NA	TGTGCCAGCAGCTTGGCGGGTAGGACTAGAACAGATACGCAGTATTTT	CASSLAGRTRTDTQYF
TRBV5-1	NA	TRBJ2-1	many	TGCGCCAGCAGCCGTGGACGGTACAATGAGCAGTTCTTC	CASSRGRYNEQFF
TRBV5-5	TRBD1	TRBJ2-7	NA	TGTGCCAGCAGCCGGGGGACAGGGGAGAATAACGAGCAGTACTTC	CASSRGTGENNEQYF
TRBV5-8	NA	TRBJ1-4	NA	TGTGCCAGCAGCTTGGAAGGAATAGGTGAAAAACTGTTTTTT	CASSLEGIGEKLFF
TRBV28	TRBD1	TRBJ2-7	NA	TGTGCCAGCAGTTTAGGGACAGGGTTCGAGCAGTACTTC	CASSLGTGFEQYF
TRBV27	NA	TRBJ1-2	NA	TGTGCCAGCAGTTTAAAAGAATCCTATGGCTACACCTTC	CASSLKESYGYTF
TRBV19	NA	TRBJ2-1	NA	TGTGCCAGTAGTATAGATCTAGGCAGATGGAATGAGCAGTTCTTC	CASSIDLGRWNEQFF
TRBV15	NA	TRBJ2-7	few	TGTGCCACCAGCAGAGCCGGGACGGTGACCTACGAGCAGTACTTC	CATSRAGTVTYEQYF
TRBV30	NA	TRBJ1-6	NA	TGTGCCTGGGCCCTCGTAATGCCCCTCCACTTT	CAWALVMPLHF
TRBV29-1	TRBD2	TRBJ2-1	NA	TGCAGCGTTGAAGCCCCCGGGGGGAGCTCCTACAATGAGCAGTTCTTC	CSVEAPGGSSYNEQFF
TRBV6-7	NA	TRBJ2-5	NA	TGTGCCAGCAGTTACCTAGCTCGAGAGACCCAGTACTTC	CASSYLARETQYF